The entry below describes one T cell receptor (beta chain). Its antigen specificity is not known. No base quality information exists; no much larger clone differs at one position. Participants in the prospective study were aged about 18 to 100 years, lived in more than 20 United States geographic areas, and enrolled through a virtual design. Cohort assignment in the prospective study relied on participant-reported clinical history from a screening survey and a study questionnaire. Mobile phlebotomists in the prospective study collected whole blood, serum and a nasopharyngeal or oropharyngeal swab from every participant. Participants in the prospective study had the option to provide additional blood draws and questionnaires over an approximately 2-month period. Blood samples from the prospective study were shipped frozen or at room temperature prior to DNA extraction. These data belong to a study of blood T cell repertoires in COVID-19 (dated by TCRdb to 2019 to 2021). Regarding the complete study: The collaborator samples originated in the United States, Italy and Spain and spanned the acute and convalescent phases of COVID-19. Samples were obtained from the ongoing ImmuneRACE study (first 160 participants) and from some 1,300 subjects provided by 6 global collaborators. A de-identified subject ID, COVID-19 status, age in years and sex were almost always included in the sample metadata. Where available, HLA class I and class II types were taken from metadata supplied by the sample provider and were not determined by assay-based typing. The dataset comprised deeply sampled blood TCRbeta repertoires from subjects exposed to, actively infected with, or recovered from COVID-19. The repertoires were made available in a free public database intended to serve as a resource for research on the immune response to SARS-CoV-2. The prospective study material was composed of cDNA or gDNA derived from T cells, B-cell-depleted T cells, or PBMCs. Broad study findings and their caveats: Clinical and demographic metadata were provided uncurated, with the amount varying by source and participant.

Deletion took 1 base off V and 4 bases off J, with a span of 5 bases between the germline ends. The germline V gene yields SGHDT for CDR1 and YYEEEE for CDR2. There are 12 amino acids in the CDR3, from cysteine to phenylalanine inclusive. The CDR3 DNA has 36 bases and is translated from base 1. TCRbeta CDR3 regions were amplified from genomic DNA by means of the immunoSEQ Assay, a bias-controlled multiplex PCR. Turning to the authors' computational methods: Nucleated cell counts per sample were estimated from amplification of reference gene primers within the assay. To quantify the absolute abundance of each unique TCRbeta CDR3 rearrangement, sequence reads were collapsed and filtered. For each sample, productive Simpson clonality was calculated by taking the square root of Simpson's diversity index across productive rearrangements. The table comes from immuneACCESS by way of TCRdb, which keeps in-frame sequences with V and J called. Part of the clones is missing from these tables; in studies checked, under half for an unresolved V gene and the rest for unknown reasons. The DNA gave D and trimming, while V, J and clone size come from that table. The sample table lists roughly 260,000 clones, approximately 88% of them with a count of one. 2.6% of the sample goes to the ten largest clones.

The rearrangement combines TRBV5-6 with TRBJ2-5, with the D gene too uncertain to name. The receptor's source is a woman in her thirties with acute COVID-19. The sequenced material came from PBMCs or T cells enriched from blood (not recorded which). The CDR3: CASSLIGETQYF. The DNA reads as follows: TGTGCCAGCAGCTTGATCGGAGAGACCCAGTACTTC.